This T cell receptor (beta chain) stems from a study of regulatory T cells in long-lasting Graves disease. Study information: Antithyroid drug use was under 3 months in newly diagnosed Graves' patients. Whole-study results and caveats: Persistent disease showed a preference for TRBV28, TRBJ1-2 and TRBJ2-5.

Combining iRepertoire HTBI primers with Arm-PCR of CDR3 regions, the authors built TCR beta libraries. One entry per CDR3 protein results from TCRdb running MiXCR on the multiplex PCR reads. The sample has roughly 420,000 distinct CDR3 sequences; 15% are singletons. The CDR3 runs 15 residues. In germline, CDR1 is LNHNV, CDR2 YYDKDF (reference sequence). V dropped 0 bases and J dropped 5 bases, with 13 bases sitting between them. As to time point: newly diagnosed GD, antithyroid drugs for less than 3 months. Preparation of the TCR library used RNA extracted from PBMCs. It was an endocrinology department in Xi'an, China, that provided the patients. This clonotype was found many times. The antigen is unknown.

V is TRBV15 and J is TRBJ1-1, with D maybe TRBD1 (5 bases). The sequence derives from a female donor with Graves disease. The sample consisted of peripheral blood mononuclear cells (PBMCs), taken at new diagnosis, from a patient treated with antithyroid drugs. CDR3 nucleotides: TGTGCCACCAGCAGAGATGGGCTAAGGGGAACTGAAGCTTTCTTT. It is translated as CATSRDGLRGTEAFF.